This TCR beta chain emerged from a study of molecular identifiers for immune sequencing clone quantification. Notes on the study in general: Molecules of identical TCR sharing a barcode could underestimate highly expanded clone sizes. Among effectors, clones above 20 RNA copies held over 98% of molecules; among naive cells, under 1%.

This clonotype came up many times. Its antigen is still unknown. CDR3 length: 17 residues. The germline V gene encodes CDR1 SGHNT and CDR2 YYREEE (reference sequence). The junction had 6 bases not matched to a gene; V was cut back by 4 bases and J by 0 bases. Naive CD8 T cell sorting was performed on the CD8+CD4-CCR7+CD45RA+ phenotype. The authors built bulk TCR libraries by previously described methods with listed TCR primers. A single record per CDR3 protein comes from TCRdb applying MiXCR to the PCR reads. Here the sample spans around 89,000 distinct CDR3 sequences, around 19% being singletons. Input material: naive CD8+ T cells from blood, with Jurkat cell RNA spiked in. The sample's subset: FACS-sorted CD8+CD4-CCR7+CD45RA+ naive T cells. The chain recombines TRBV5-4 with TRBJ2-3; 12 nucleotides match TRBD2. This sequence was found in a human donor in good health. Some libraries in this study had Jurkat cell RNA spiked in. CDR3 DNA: TGTGCCAGCAGCCCTTGGACTAGCGGGGCTAGCACAGATACGCAGTATTTT. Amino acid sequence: CASSPWTSGASTDTQYF.